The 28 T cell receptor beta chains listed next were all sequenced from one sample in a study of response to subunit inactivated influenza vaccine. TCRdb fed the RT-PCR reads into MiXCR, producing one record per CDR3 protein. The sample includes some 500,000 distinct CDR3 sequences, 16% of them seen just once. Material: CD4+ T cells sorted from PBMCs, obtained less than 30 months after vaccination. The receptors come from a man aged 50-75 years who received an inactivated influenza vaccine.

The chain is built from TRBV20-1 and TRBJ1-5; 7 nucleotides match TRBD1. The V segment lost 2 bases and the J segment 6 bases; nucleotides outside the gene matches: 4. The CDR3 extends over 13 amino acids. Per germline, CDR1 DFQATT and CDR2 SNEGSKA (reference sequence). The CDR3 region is CSARSGGGQPQHF. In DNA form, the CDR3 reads TGCAGTGCTAGATCAGGGGGGGGTCAGCCCCAGCATTTT.

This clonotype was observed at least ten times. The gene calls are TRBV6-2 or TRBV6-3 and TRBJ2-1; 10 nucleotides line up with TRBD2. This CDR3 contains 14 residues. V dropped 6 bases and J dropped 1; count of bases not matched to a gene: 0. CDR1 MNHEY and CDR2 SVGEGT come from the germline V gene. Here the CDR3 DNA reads TGTGCCAGCAGGACTAGCGGGTCCTACAATGAGCAGTTCTTC. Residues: CASRTSGSYNEQFF.

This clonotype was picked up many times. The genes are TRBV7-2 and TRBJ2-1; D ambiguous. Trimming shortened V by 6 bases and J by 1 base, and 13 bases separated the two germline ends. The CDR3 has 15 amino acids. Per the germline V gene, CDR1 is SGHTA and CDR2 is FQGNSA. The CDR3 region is CASSLSSLSYNEQFF. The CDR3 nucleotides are TGTGCCAGCAGTCTTAGTAGCCTATCCTACAATGAGCAGTTCTTC.

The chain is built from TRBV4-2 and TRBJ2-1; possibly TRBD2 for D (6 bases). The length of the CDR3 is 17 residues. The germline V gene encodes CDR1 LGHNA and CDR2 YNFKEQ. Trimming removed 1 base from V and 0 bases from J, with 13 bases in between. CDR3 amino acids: CASSQGPSESSYNEQFF. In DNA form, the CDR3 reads TGTGCCAGCAGCCAAGGGCCTAGCGAAAGCTCCTACAATGAGCAGTTCTTC.

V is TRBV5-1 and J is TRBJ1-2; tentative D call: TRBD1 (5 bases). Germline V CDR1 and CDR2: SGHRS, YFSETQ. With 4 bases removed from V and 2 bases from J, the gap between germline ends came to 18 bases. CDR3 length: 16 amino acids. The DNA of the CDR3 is TGCGCCAGCAGCCCAGGGTTGGGTGACCCCAACTATGGCTACACCTTC. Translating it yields CASSPGLGDPNYGYTF.

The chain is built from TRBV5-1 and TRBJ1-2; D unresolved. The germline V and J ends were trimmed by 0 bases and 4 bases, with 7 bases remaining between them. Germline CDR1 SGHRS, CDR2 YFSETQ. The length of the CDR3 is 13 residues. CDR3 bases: TGCGCCAGCAGCTTGGAGGGAACCTATGGCTACACCTTC. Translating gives CASSLEGTYGYTF.

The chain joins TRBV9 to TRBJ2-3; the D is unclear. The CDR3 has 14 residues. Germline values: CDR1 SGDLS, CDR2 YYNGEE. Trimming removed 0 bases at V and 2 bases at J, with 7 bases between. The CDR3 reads CASSVVDDTDTQYF. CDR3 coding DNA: TGTGCCAGCAGCGTAGTTGACGACACAGATACGCAGTATTTT.

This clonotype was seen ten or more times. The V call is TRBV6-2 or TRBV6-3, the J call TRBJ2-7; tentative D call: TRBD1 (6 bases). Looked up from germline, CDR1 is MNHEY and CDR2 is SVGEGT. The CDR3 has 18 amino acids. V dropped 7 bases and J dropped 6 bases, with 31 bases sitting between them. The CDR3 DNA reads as TGTGCCAGCACCCAACCCCTGGGAATTAGGGGGATATCATCCGAGCAGTACTTC. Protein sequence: CASTQPLGIRGISSEQYF.

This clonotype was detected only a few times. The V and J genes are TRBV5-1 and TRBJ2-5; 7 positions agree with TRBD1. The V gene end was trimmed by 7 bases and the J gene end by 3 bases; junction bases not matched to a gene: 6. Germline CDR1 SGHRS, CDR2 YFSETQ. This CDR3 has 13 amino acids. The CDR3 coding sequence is TGCGCCAGCGGACCCGGGACAGAAGAGACCCAGTACTTC. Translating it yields CASGPGTEETQYF.

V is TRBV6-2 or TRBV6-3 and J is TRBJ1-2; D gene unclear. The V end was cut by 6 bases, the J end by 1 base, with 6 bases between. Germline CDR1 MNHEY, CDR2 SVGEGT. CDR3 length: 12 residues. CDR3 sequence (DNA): TGTGCCAGCAGCAACTTTAACTATGGCTACACCTTC. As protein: CASSNFNYGYTF.

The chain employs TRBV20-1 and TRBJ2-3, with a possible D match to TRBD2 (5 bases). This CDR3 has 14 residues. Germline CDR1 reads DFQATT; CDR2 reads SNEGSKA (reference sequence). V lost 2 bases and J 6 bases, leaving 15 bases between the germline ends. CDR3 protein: CSARRLAAVDTQYF. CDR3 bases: TGCAGTGCTAGACGGCTAGCCGCCGTGGATACGCAGTATTTT.

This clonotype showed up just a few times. CDR3 nucleotides: TGTGCCAGCAGCTTAGACAGGGGGAGGCGACTGGAGCGCGGCTACACCTTC. It codes for CASSLDRGRRLERGYTF. The rearrangement uses TRBV7-9 and TRBJ1-2, with 8 bases aligning to TRBD1. CDR1 SEHNR and CDR2 FQNEAQ come from the germline V gene (reference sequence). This CDR3 comprises 17 residues. V was clipped by 1 base and J by 8 bases; unmatched bases: 15.

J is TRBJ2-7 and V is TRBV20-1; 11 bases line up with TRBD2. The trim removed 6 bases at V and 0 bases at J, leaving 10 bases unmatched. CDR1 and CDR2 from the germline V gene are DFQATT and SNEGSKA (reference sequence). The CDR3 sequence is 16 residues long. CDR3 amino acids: CSAHPRLAGYSYEQYF. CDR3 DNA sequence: TGCAGTGCCCACCCCAGACTAGCGGGATACTCCTACGAGCAGTACTTC.

The CDR3 nucleotides read TGCAGTGCTAGGGGGGGTGGAGATAAAAACATTCAGTACTTC. It translates to CSARGGGDKNIQYF. The V gene is TRBV20-1, the J gene TRBJ2-4; perhaps TRBD2 as D (6 bases). V was clipped by 3 bases and J by 4 bases, with 13 bases between them. The germline V gene has CDR1 DFQATT and CDR2 SNEGSKA (reference sequence). The CDR3 has 14 amino acids.

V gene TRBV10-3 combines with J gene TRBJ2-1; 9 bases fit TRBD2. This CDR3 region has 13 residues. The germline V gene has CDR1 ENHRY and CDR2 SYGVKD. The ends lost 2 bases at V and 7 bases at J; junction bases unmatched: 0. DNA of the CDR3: TGTGCCATCAGTGAGAGCGGGAGGAATGAGCAGTTCTTC. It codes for CAISESGRNEQFF.

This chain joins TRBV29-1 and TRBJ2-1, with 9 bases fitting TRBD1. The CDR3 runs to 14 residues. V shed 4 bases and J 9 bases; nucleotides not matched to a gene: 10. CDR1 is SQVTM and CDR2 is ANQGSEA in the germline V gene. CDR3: CSVVRTGVTGEQFF. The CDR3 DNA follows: TGCAGCGTTGTCCGGACAGGGGTCACCGGTGAGCAGTTCTTC.

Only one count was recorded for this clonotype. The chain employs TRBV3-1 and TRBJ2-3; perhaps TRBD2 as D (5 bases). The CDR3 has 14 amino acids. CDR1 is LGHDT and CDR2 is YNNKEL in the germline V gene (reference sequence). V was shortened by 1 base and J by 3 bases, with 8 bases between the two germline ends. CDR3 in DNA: TGTGCCAGCAGCCAAGCGGGGATTACAGATACGCAGTATTTT. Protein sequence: CASSQAGITDTQYF.

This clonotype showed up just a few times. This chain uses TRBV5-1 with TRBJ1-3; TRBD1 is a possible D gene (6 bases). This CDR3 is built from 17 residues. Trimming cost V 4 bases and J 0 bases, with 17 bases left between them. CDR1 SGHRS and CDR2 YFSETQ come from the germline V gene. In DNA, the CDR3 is TGCGCCAGCAGCCCACTAGGACAGCGAACCTCTGGAAACACCATATATTTT. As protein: CASSPLGQRTSGNTIYF.

CDR3 DNA: TGCAGTGCCCCGAGATTGGCTAGCGGAATTTCCTACAATGAGCAGTTCTTC. It yields the protein CSAPRLASGISYNEQFF. V is TRBV20-1 and J is TRBJ2-1; 7 positions agree with TRBD2. After removal of 6 bases from V and 1 base from J, the junction contained 15 bases not matched to a gene. CDR1 and CDR2 (germline): DFQATT, SNEGSKA (reference sequence). The length of the CDR3 is 17 residues.

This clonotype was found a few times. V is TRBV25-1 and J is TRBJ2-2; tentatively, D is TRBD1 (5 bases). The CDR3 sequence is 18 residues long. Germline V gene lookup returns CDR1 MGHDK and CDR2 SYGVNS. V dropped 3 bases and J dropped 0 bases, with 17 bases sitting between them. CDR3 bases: TGTGCCAGCAGTGAGTCGCGGCAGCCAGGGACGAACACCGGGGAGCTGTTTTTT. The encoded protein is CASSESRQPGTNTGELFF.

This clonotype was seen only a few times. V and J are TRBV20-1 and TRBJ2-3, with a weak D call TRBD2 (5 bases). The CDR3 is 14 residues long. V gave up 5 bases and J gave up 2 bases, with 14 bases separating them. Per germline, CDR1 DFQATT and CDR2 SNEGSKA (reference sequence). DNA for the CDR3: TGCAGTGCTCGACCAGCGGTTTACACAGATACGCAGTATTTT. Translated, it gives CSARPAVYTDTQYF.

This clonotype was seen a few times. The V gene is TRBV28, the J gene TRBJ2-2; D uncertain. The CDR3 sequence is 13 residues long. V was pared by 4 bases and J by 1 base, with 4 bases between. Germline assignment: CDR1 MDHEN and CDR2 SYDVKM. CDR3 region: CASSSVNTGELFF. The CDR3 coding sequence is TGTGCCAGCAGTTCGGTGAACACCGGGGAGCTGTTTTTT. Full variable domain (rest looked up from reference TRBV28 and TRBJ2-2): DVKVTQSSRYLVKRTGEKVFLECVQDMDHENMFWYRQDPGLGLRLIYFSYDVKMKEKGDIPEGYSVSREKKERFSLILESASTNQTSMYLCASSSVNTGELFFGEGSRLTVL.

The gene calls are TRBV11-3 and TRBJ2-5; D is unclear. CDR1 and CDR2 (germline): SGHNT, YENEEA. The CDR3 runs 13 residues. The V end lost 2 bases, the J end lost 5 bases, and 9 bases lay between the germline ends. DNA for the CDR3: TGTGCCAGCAGCTTATTCTCTGGGGAGACCCAGTACTTC. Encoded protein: CASSLFSGETQYF.

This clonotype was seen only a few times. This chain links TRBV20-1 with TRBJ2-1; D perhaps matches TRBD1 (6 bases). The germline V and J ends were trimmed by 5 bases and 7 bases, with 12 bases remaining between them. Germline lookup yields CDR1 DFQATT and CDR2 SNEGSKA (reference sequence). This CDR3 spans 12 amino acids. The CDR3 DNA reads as TGCAGTGCTGGTCGGACAGTAAATGAGCAGTTCTTC. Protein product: CSAGRTVNEQFF.

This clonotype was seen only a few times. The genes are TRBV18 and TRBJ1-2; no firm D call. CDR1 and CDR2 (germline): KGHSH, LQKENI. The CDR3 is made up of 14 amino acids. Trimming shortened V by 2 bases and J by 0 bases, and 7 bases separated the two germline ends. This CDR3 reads CASSPYSSNYGYTF. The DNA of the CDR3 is TGTGCCAGCTCACCATACAGCTCTAACTATGGCTACACCTTC.

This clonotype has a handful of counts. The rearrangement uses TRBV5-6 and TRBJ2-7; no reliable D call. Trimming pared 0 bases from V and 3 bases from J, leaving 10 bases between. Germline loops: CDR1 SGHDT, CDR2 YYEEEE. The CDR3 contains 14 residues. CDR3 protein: CASSLADIFYEQYF. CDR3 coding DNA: TGTGCCAGCAGCTTGGCCGACATCTTCTACGAGCAGTACTTC.

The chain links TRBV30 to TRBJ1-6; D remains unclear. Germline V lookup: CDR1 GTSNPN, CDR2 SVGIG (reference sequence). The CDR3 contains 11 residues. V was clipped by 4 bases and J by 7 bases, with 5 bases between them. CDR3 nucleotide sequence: TGTGCCTGGACGACCAATTCACCCCTCCACTTT. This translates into CAWTTNSPLHF.

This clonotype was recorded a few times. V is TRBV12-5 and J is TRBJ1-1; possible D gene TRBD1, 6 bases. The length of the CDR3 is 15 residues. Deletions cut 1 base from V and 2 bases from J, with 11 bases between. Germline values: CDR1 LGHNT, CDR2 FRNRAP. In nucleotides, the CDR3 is TGTGCTAGTGGTTTGGGACGACAGGCAAACACTGAAGCTTTCTTT. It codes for CASGLGRQANTEAFF.